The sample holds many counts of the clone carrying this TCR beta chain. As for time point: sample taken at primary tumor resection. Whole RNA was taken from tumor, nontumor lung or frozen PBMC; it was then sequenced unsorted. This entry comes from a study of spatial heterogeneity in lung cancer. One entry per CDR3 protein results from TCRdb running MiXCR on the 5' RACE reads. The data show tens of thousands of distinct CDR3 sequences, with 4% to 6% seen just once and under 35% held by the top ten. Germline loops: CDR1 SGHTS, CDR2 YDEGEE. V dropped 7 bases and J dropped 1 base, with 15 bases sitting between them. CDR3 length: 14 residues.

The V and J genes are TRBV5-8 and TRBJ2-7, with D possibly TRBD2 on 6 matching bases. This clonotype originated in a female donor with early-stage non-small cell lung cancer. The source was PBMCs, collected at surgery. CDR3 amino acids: CASHLDGTSYEQYF. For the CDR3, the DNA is TGTGCCAGCCATTTGGACGGGACTTCCTACGAGCAGTACTTC.